This entry describes one TCR beta chain. The data are from a study of control samples from healthy donors and cancer patients. V trimming: 3 bases; J trimming: 0 bases; junction bases outside the gene matches: 15. Germline-derived CDR1 and CDR2 are ENHRY and SYGVKD. The CDR3 sequence is 21 residues long. TCRdb's copy holds only in-frame clones and misses some; the assay was immunoSEQ multiplex PCR. This sample has about 150,000 clones; over 85% occur once, and the top ten carry 4.5% to 6%. Sequencing was carried out using blood. The chain has TRBV10-3 and TRBJ2-1; 12 positions agree with TRBD2. The receptor's source is a man aged 18 to 30 in good health. CDR3 residues: CAISDRSLAGGQAFSYNEQFF. In DNA, the CDR3 is TGTGCCATCAGTGATAGGTCGCTAGCGGGAGGGCAAGCGTTCTCCTACAATGAGCAGTTCTTC.